This T cell receptor (beta chain) appears in the sequencing data of a study of neoadjuvant anti-PD-1 for oral cavity cancer. Overall study: Non-progressing patients received a fourth nivolumab dose near day 43, then surgery on days 50-56.

Clones were read by immunoSEQ multiplex PCR, and TCRdb kept only the in-frame ones, dropping some. The data show tens of thousands of clones, roughly three quarters seen once. Study-wide points: Higher pretreatment Treg/Th17 ratios tracked higher pretreatment blood clonality.

V was pared by 4 bases and J by 5 bases, with 15 bases between. The CDR3 is 15 amino acids. CDR1 is SGDLS and CDR2 is YYNGEE in the germline V gene. Concerning this clone: Its antigen is unknown.

The TCR comes from a person aged 35 to 85 with oral cavity squamous cell carcinoma. V gene TRBV9 combines with J gene TRBJ2-2; maybe TRBD1 (6 bases). The sample was PBMCs, taken before nivolumab (anti-PD-1) treatment. The CDR3 sequence is CASSLRTEATGELFF. For the CDR3, the DNA is TGTGCCAGCAGCCTCCGGACAGAAGCTACCGGGGAGCTGTTTTTT. Full variable domain (outside the CDR3, taken from reference TRBV9 and TRBJ2-2): DSGVTQTPKHLITATGQRVTLRCSPRSGDLSVYWYQQSLDQGLQFLIQYYNGEERAKGNILERFSAQQFPDLHSELNLSSLELGDSALYFCASSLRTEATGELFFGEGSRLTVL.